Following are 6 T cell receptor beta chains from one sample sequenced in a study of regulatory T cells in long-lasting Graves disease. Arm-PCR of CDR3 regions and iRepertoire HTBI primers were the basis on which TCR beta libraries were built. TCRdb recomputed calls from the multiplex PCR reads with MiXCR, one row per CDR3 protein. The profile shows 400,000 to 600,000 distinct CDR3 sequences, about a fifth of them singletons. The time point: persistent/refractory GD, antithyroid drugs over 5 years with positive TRAb. The authors made the TCR library using RNA they extracted from PBMCs. The sequenced sample was peripheral blood mononuclear cells (PBMCs), obtained when the disease was refractory, from a patient treated with antithyroid drugs. Every receptor here comes from a female donor with Graves disease.

This clonotype was observed a few times. This rearrangement joins TRBV19 to TRBJ1-2, with a weak D call TRBD1 (6 bases). Germline CDR1 is LNHDA and CDR2 is SQIVND (reference sequence). The V end was cut by 6 bases, the J end by 1 base, with 15 bases between. This CDR3 region has 15 residues. The CDR3, as DNA: TGTGCCAGTAGGACCCGGACAGACCTTAACTATGGCTACACCTTC. Translating gives CASRTRTDLNYGYTF.

This clonotype was seen a handful of times. This sequence joins TRBV13 and TRBJ2-1; D unclear. Germline V gives CDR1 PRHDT, CDR2 FYEKMQ (reference sequence). The germline V and J ends were trimmed by 3 bases and 2 bases, with 11 bases remaining between them. The CDR3 contains 15 residues. The CDR3 loop is CASSFRVVTYNEQFF. The CDR3 DNA sequence: TGTGCCAGCAGCTTTCGGGTCGTTACCTACAATGAGCAGTTCTTC.

This clonotype was observed a few times. One end of the junction is discordant with germline, which a read error may explain. The CDR3 bases are TGTGCCAGCAGCTTATTACGGAGCTCTGGAGACACCATATATTTT. Translation: CASSLLRSSGDTIYF. The chain uses TRBV11-2 and TRBJ1-3; D unresolved. Germline CDR1 and CDR2: SGHAT and FQNNGV. CDR3 length: 15 amino acids.

This clonotype has ten or more counts. V gene TRBV12-3 or TRBV12-4 combines with J gene TRBJ1-4, with a tentative D call TRBD1 (6 bases). The length of the CDR3 is 14 residues. The V end lost 3 bases, the J end lost 4 bases, and 9 bases lay between the germline ends. The DNA for the CDR3 is TGTGCCAGCAGTTTTCGGACAGTTAATGAAAAACTGTTTTTT. Amino acids: CASSFRTVNEKLFF.

V gene TRBV4-3 combines with J gene TRBJ2-1; TRBD2 matches 8 bases. J was trimmed by 3 bases and V by 4 bases; bases with no gene match: 5. Germline-derived CDR1 and CDR2 are LGHNA and YSLEER. This CDR3 spans 15 amino acids. The CDR3 nucleotides are TGCGCCAGCAGCCTGAGCGGGAGCTTCTACAATGAGCAGTTCTTC. Translating gives CASSLSGSFYNEQFF.

This clonotype was recorded many times. V and J are TRBV28 and TRBJ1-1; D uncertain. V lost 5 bases and J 5 bases, leaving 15 bases between the germline ends. Germline V gene sequence: CDR1 MDHEN, CDR2 SYDVKM. The length of the CDR3 is 14 residues. CDR3 DNA sequence: TGTGCCAGCAGTCCGCCCGATGGGAGGACTGAAGCTTTCTTT. Translated, it gives CASSPPDGRTEAFF.